The clone carrying this TCR beta chain turned up a few times. Unique molecular identifiers were used to barcode this TCRbeta library. Using its own MiXCR run on the PCR reads, TCRdb lists one record per CDR3 protein. The sample has just under 550,000 distinct CDR3 sequences; 18% are singletons. This CDR3 has 13 amino acids. V lost 4 bases, J lost 1 base, and 4 bases stayed unmatched. Germline V lookup: CDR1 SQVTM, CDR2 ANQGSEA. These data come from a study of T-cell reconstitution after alpha-beta-depleted transplantation in children. The receptor comes from a human donor who donated a stem cell graft to a child with acute lymphoblastic leukemia. The material was PBMCs from the stem cell graft donor, obtained from the stem cell graft. The V and J genes are TRBV29-1 and TRBJ2-7; TRBD1 aligns across 7 bases. CDR3 DNA: TGCAGCGTTGCACAGGGGCGTTCCTACGAGCAGTACTTC. Translating it yields CSVAQGRSYEQYF.